These 19 T cell receptor beta chains were sequenced from one sample in a study of shared T cell receptors in the human thymus (dated by TCRdb to the early 2020s). The library was made by the immunoSEQ multiplex PCR assay. The immuneACCESS repertoire file appears here via TCRdb, limited to in-frame rearrangements. These files lack a portion of the clones; in checked studies, under half of the deficit traces to unresolved V genes, and the cause of the others is not known. The sample table contains about 660,000 clones; only one count was recorded for approximately 89% of them. The ten largest clonotypes hold about 0.0094% of the sample. These data were also filed under a second study, of human thymus T cells.

Sequenced sample: thymocytes. The source is a boy younger than two with a congenital heart defect. Donor details come from another sample of the same person, matched by shared clones.

The gene calls are TRBV14 and TRBJ2-7; D possibly corresponds to TRBD2 (5 bases). CDR3 length: 14 amino acids. From germline, CDR1 is SGHDN and CDR2 FVKESK. The V end lost 3 bases, the J end lost 5 bases, and 14 bases lay between the germline ends. In DNA form, the CDR3 reads TGTGCCAGCAGCCATACGGGGATAGTCAACGAGCAGTACTTC. Translating gives CASSHTGIVNEQYF.

V usage is TRBV27 and J usage is TRBJ1-2; D is possibly TRBD1 (5 bases). The CDR3 totals 13 residues. Germline loops: CDR1 MNHEY, CDR2 SMNVEV (reference sequence). The V end lost 2 bases, the J end lost 3 bases, and 7 bases lay between the germline ends. CDR3 sequence reads: CASSLAGYYGYTF. CDR3 DNA: TGTGCCAGCAGTTTAGCAGGGTACTATGGCTACACCTTC.

The chain has TRBV4-3 and TRBJ1-3; 11 positions match TRBD1. Trimming took 3 bases from V and 0 from J; bases not matched to a gene: 4. The germline V gene encodes CDR1 LGHNA and CDR2 YSLEER. The CDR3 loop spans 17 amino acids. In DNA, the CDR3 is TGCGCCAGCAGCCACCCGGGACAGGGGGACTCTGGAAACACCATATATTTT. It codes for CASSHPGQGDSGNTIYF.

This clone was counted a single time. The chain joins TRBV2 to TRBJ2-7, with 7 bases identical to TRBD2. This CDR3 is built from 14 residues. V lost 0 bases to trimming and J lost 2 bases; unmatched junction nucleotides: 1. Germline V gene data show CDR1 as SNHLY and CDR2 as FYNNEI. CDR3 sequence: CASSEAGGPYEQYF. CDR3 DNA sequence: TGTGCCAGCAGTGAAGCGGGAGGGCCCTACGAGCAGTACTTC. Full variable domain (rest looked up from reference TRBV2 and TRBJ2-7): EPEVTQTPSHQVTQMGQEVILRCVPISNHLYFYWYRQILGQKVEFLVSFYNNEISEKSEIFDDQFSVERPDGSNFTLKIRSTKLEDSAMYFCASSEAGGPYEQYFGPGTRLTVT.

V is TRBV7-2 and J is TRBJ2-3; 8 positions match TRBD1. There are 14 residues in the CDR3. Germline loops: CDR1 SGHTA, CDR2 FQGNSA. The V gene end was trimmed by 5 bases and the J gene end by 4 bases; junction bases not matched to a gene: 5. Here the CDR3 reads CASSLGTGPDTQYF. The CDR3 nucleotides are TGTGCCAGCAGCCTCGGGACAGGACCAGATACGCAGTATTTT.

The chain combines TRBV12-5 with TRBJ1-4; D is undetermined. V lost 0 bases, J lost 4 bases, and 15 bases lay in between. The CDR3 sequence is 17 residues long. In germline, CDR1 is LGHNT, CDR2 FRNRAP. The CDR3 nucleotides read TGTGCTAGTGGTTTGGTAATAGTGCCCGAGCTTAATGAAAAACTGTTTTTT. Its protein is CASGLVIVPELNEKLFF.

The rearrangement uses TRBV28 and TRBJ2-3; the D gene is possibly TRBD1 (5 bases). This CDR3 is built from 14 residues. Trimming cost V 9 bases and J 0 bases, with 13 bases left between them. Germline CDR1 MDHEN, CDR2 SYDVKM. The CDR3 DNA follows: TGTGCCAGTCAGGGCGGATCTAGCACAGATACGCAGTATTTT. It codes for CASQGGSSTDTQYF. Filled out from reference TRBV28 and TRBJ2-3, the complete variable domain reads DVKVTQSSRYLVKRTGEKVFLECVQDMDHENMFWYRQDPGLGLRLIYFSYDVKMKEKGDIPEGYSVSREKKERFSLILESASTNQTSMYLCASQGGSSTDTQYFGPGTRLTVL.

This rearrangement joins TRBV7-2 to TRBJ2-2; D possibly corresponds to TRBD2 (5 bases). V lost 2 bases and J 0 bases, leaving 13 bases between the germline ends. This CDR3 spans 17 amino acids. Germline V gives CDR1 SGHTA, CDR2 FQGNSA. In DNA, the CDR3 is TGTGCCAGCAGCTTAAGTAGGACTCACGCGAACACCGGGGAGCTGTTTTTT. Protein sequence: CASSLSRTHANTGELFF.

J is TRBJ1-1 and V is TRBV6-1, with D perhaps matching TRBD1 (5 bases). Germline V CDR1 and CDR2: MNHNS, SASEGT. Trimming pared 4 bases from V and 3 bases from J, leaving 18 bases between. CDR3 length: 16 residues. DNA of the CDR3: TGTGCCAGCAGTGGGGGGGGAAAGGGTGGGTACACTGAAGCTTTCTTT. Translating it yields CASSGGGKGGYTEAFF.

The chain carries TRBV4-1 and TRBJ1-2; TRBD1 agrees at 10 bases. The length of the CDR3 is 14 residues. With 4 bases clipped from V and 4 bases from J, the junction kept 3 bases outside the gene matches. Per germline, CDR1 MGHRA and CDR2 YSYEKL. The CDR3 region has the DNA TGCGCCAGCAGCCCCCGGGACAGGGGCTATGGCTACACCTTC. This codes for CASSPRDRGYGYTF.

The V and J genes are TRBV27 and TRBJ1-5; 9 bases are shared with TRBD1. The CDR3 extends over 16 amino acids. The V gene end was trimmed by 0 bases and the J gene end by 5 bases; junction bases not matched to a gene: 5. Germline V gene sequence: CDR1 MNHEY, CDR2 SMNVEV (reference sequence). The CDR3 region is CASSLSGQGNYQPQHF. The CDR3 nucleotides read TGTGCCAGCAGTTTATCGGGACAGGGCAACTATCAGCCCCAGCATTTT.

The rearrangement links TRBV4-1 to TRBJ2-6; 11 bases align to TRBD2. This CDR3 has 20 amino acids. CDR1 and CDR2 from the germline V gene are MGHRA and YSYEKL. V trimming: 6 bases; J trimming: 0 bases; junction bases outside the gene matches: 13. Written as DNA, the CDR3 is TGCGCCAGCAGACTGACTAGCGGGGCCCGGGGGGTCTCTGGGGCCAACGTCCTGACTTTC. It codes for CASRLTSGARGVSGANVLTF.

This clone occurred once. The chain employs TRBV16 and TRBJ2-7; D not resolved. Germline V gives CDR1 KGHSY, CDR2 FQNENV. Trimming cost V 4 bases and J 0 bases, with 7 bases left between them. CDR3 length: 13 residues. The CDR3 region has the DNA TGTGCCAGCAGCCCCTTCTCCTCCTACGAGCAGTACTTC. It codes for CASSPFSSYEQYF.

V is TRBV2 and J is TRBJ1-4; D gene uncertain. The germline V gene encodes CDR1 SNHLY and CDR2 FYNNEI. This CDR3 spans 16 amino acids. V was trimmed by 2 bases and J by 9 bases, leaving 19 bases between them. CDR3 loop: CASSERAGGANQKLFF. The DNA of the CDR3 is TGTGCCAGCAGTGAAAGGGCCGGAGGAGCGAATCAAAAACTGTTTTTT.

The chain combines TRBV4-3 with TRBJ2-3, with 9 positions matching TRBD2. The junction had 7 bases not matched to a gene; V was cut back by 0 bases and J by 3 bases. The CDR3 sequence is 17 residues long. Germline V gene data show CDR1 as LGHNA and CDR2 as YSLEER. CDR3 DNA sequence: TGCGCCAGCAGCCAAGACCCAGGGAGCGGGGGGACAGATACGCAGTATTTT. This encodes CASSQDPGSGGTDTQYF.

The gene calls are TRBV11-1 and TRBJ2-1, with a possible D match to TRBD2 (7 bases). Trimming took 3 bases from V and 9 from J, leaving 12 bases between them. This CDR3 region has 13 residues. From germline, CDR1 is SGHAT and CDR2 FQDESV (reference sequence). The CDR3 loop reads CASSFPGGPEQFF. CDR3 in DNA: TGTGCCAGCAGCTTCCCCGGGGGGCCTGAGCAGTTCTTC.

The gene calls are TRBV7-2 and TRBJ2-3, with 8 bases fitting TRBD1. The CDR3 has 19 residues. The germline gives CDR1 SGHTA, CDR2 FQGNSA. With 1 base clipped from V and 0 bases from J, the junction kept 12 bases outside the gene matches. In nucleotides, the CDR3 is TGTGCCAGCAGCTTAGACGGTAGAGGACAGGGCTTTAGCACAGATACGCAGTATTTT. Translating gives CASSLDGRGQGFSTDTQYF. The full variable domain, rest sourced from reference TRBV7-2 and TRBJ2-3, is GAGVSQSPSNKVTEKGKDVELRCDPISGHTALYWYRQSLGQGLEFLIYFQGNSAPDKSGLPSDRFSAERTGGSVSTLTIQRTQQEDSAVYLCASSLDGRGQGFSTDTQYFGPGTRLTVL.

The chain uses TRBV4-3 and TRBJ1-3; weak D call: TRBD1 (5 bases). Trimming took 0 bases from V and 4 from J, leaving 10 bases between them. The CDR3 totals 15 residues. Germline loops: CDR1 LGHNA, CDR2 YSLEER. The CDR3 DNA sequence: TGCGCCAGCAGCCAAGATCAGGGAAGGGGAAACACCATATATTTT. Its translation is CASSQDQGRGNTIYF.

The V and J genes are TRBV21-1 and TRBJ2-3; whether TRBD2, the table's D call, matches the DNA was not checked. TRBV21-1 is a listed pseudogene. The CDR3 sequence is 15 residues long. The CDR3 reads CASRASGGAADTQYF. The DNA for the CDR3 is TGTGCCAGCAGGGCCAGCGGGGGGGCAGCAGATACGCAGTATTTT.